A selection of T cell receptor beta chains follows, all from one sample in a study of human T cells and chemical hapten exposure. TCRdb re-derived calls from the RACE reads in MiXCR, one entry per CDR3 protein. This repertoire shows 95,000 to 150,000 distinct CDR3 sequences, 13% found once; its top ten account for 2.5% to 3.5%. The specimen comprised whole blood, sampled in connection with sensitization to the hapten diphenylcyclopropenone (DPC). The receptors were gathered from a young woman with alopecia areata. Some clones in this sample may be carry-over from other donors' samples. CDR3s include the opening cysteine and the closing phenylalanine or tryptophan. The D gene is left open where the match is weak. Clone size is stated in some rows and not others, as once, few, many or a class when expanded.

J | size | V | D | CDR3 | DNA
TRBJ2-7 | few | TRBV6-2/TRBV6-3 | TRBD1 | CASKRTGRTYEQYF | TGTGCCAGCAAAAGGACAGGGCGGACCTACGAGCAGTACTTC
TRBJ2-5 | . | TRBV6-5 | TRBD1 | CASSYSRITGDGETQYF | TGTGCCAGCAGTTACTCCAGGATCACAGGGGACGGAGAGACCCAGTACTTC
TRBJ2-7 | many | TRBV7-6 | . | CASSLGDFSYEQYF | TGTGCCAGCAGCTTGGGGGACTTCTCCTACGAGCAGTACTTC
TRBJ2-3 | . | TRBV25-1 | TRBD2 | CASSEGGDYRPAVSTDTQYF | TGTGCCAGCAGTGAGGGAGGGGACTATCGTCCCGCGGTTAGCACAGATACGCAGTATTTT
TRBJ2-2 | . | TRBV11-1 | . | CASSKGLNTGELFF | TGTGCCAGCAGCAAAGGGCTCAACACCGGGGAGCTGTTTTTT
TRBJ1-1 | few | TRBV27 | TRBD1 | CASSPWDSGGNTEAFF | TGTGCCAGCAGTCCGTGGGACAGCGGAGGGAACACTGAAGCTTTCTTT
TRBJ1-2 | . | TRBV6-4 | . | CASSPRALESYGYTF | TGTGCCAGCAGTCCCAGAGCGCTTGAGAGCTATGGCTACACCTTC
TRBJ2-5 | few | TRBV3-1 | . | CASSRNPGETQYF | TGTGCCAGCAGCCGCAACCCCGGGGAGACCCAGTACTTC
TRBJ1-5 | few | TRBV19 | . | CASRLGNQPQHF | TGTGCCAGTCGGCTCGGTAATCAGCCCCAGCATTTT
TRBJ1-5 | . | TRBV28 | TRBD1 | CASKAGTGNQPQHF | TGTGCCAGCAAGGCCGGGACAGGCAATCAGCCCCAGCATTTT
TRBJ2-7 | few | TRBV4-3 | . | CASSQTHSSYEQYF | TGCGCCAGCAGCCAAACTCACAGCTCCTACGAGCAGTACTTC
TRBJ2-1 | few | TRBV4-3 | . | CASSQDLSSSYNEQFF | TGCGCCAGCAGCCAAGATCTCTCGAGCTCCTACAATGAGCAGTTCTTC
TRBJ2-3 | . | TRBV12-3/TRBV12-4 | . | CASSLRSGDTDTQYF | TGTGCCAGCAGTTTACGATCAGGGGACACAGATACGCAGTATTTT
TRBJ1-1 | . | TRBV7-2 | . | CASSFKGTEAFF | TGTGCCAGCAGCTTTAAGGGGACTGAAGCTTTCTTT
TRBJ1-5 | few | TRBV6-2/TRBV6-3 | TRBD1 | CASRLTGMGLRNQPQHF | TGTGCCAGCAGGCTGACAGGGATGGGGTTGCGCAATCAGCCCCAGCATTTT
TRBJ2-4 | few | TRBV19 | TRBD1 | CASSPGQGATKNIQYF | TGTGCCAGTAGTCCCGGACAGGGGGCAACCAAAAACATTCAGTACTTC
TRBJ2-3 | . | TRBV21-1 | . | CASTKRDRVPDTQYF | TGTGCCAGCACCAAGAGGGACAGGGTACCAGATACGCAGTATTTT
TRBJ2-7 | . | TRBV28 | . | CASNSPGTQSSYEQYF | TGTGCCAGCAACTCCCCCGGGACCCAGAGCTCCTACGAGCAGTACTTC
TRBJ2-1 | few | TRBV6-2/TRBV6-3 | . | CASSYPYSNEQFF | TGTGCCAGCAGTTACCCCTACTCCAATGAGCAGTTCTTC
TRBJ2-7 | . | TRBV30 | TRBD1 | CAWGTGGYEQYF | TGTGCCTGGGGGACAGGGGGTTACGAGCAGTACTTC
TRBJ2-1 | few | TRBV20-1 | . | CSAINRREQFF | TGCAGTGCTATAAACCGCAGGGAGCAGTTCTTC
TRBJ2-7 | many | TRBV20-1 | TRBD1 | CSARAQGASEQYF | TGCAGTGCTAGAGCTCAGGGGGCTTCCGAGCAGTACTTC
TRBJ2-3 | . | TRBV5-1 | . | CASSLGDGLDTQYF | TGCGCCAGCAGCCTAGGGGACGGACTAGATACGCAGTATTTT
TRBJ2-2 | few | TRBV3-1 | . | CASSKNQNTGELFF | TGTGCCAGCAGCAAAAACCAGAACACCGGGGAGCTGTTTTTT
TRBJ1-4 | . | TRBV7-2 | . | CASSVRYATSNEKLFF | TGTGCCAGCAGCGTTAGATACGCCACATCTAATGAAAAACTGTTTTTT
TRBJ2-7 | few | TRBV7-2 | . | CASSFVGRGVDEQYF | TGTGCCAGCAGCTTCGTGGGCAGGGGAGTTGACGAGCAGTACTTC
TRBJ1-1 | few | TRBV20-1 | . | CSAYSGAEAFF | TGCAGTGCTTACAGTGGGGCTGAAGCTTTCTTT
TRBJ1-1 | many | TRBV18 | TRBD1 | CASSRDRMNTEAFF | TGTGCCAGCTCAAGGGACAGAATGAACACTGAAGCTTTCTTT
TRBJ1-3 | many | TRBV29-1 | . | CSVVVSPGDTIYF | TGCAGCGTGGTGGTGTCCCCCGGAGACACCATATATTTT
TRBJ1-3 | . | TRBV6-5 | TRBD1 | CASSSGDRHSGNTIYF | TGTGCCAGCAGTAGCGGGGACAGACACTCTGGAAACACCATATATTTT
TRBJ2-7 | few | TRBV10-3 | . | CAISARQSYEQYF | TGTGCCATCAGTGCCCGACAGTCCTACGAGCAGTACTTC
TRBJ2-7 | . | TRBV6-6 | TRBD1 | CASSYSGQSYEQYF | TGTGCCAGCAGTTACTCGGGACAGTCCTACGAGCAGTACTTC
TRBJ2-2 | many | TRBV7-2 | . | CASSLMSDGELFF | TGTGCCAGCAGCTTAATGTCAGACGGGGAGCTGTTTTTT
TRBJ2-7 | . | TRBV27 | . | CASSTRDLPSYEQYF | TGTGCCAGCAGTACCCGGGACTTGCCCTCGTACGAGCAGTACTTC
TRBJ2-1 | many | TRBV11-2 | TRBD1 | CASSGQGALGNEQFF | TGTGCCAGCAGCGGACAGGGGGCCCTTGGCAATGAGCAGTTCTTC
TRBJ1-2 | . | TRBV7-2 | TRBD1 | CASSPMTGVYADGYTF | TGTGCCAGCAGCCCTATGACAGGGGTATATGCGGATGGCTACACCTTC
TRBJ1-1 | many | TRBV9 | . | CASSLQAGGTAFF | TGTGCCAGCAGCCTCCAGGCCGGGGGGACCGCTTTCTTT
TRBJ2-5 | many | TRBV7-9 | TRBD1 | CASSHRDRVETQYF | TGTGCCAGCAGCCACCGGGACAGGGTAGAGACCCAGTACTTC
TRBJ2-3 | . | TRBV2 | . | CASSIVPHTQYF | TGTGCCAGCAGTATAGTCCCCCATACGCAGTATTTT
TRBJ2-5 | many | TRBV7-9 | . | CASRHPHREETQYF | TGTGCCAGCCGCCACCCCCACCGAGAAGAGACCCAGTACTTC
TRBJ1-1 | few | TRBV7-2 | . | CASSSGGLGTEAFF | TGTGCCAGCAGCTCGGGGGGCTTAGGGACTGAAGCTTTCTTT
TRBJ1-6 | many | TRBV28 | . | CASTTTGRDSPLHF | TGTGCCAGCACCACGACCGGGCGGGATTCACCCCTCCACTTT
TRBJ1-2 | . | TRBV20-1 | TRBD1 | CSAFSSGGQAVLGGYTF | TGCAGTGCTTTCTCCAGTGGGGGACAGGCGGTTTTAGGAGGCTACACCTTC
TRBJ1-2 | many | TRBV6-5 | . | CASSGGNGYGYTF | TGTGCCAGCAGTGGGGGGAACGGTTATGGCTACACCTTC
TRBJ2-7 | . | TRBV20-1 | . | CSARDDYSSPNYEQYF | TGCAGTGCTAGAGATGATTACAGTTCACCCAACTACGAGCAGTACTTC
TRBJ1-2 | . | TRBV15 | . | CATTQGTGAYGYTF | TGTGCCACCACCCAGGGGACGGGGGCCTATGGCTACACCTTC
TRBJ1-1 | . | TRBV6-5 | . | CASSYEGPNTEAFF | TGTGCCAGCAGTTACGAGGGCCCGAACACTGAAGCTTTCTTT
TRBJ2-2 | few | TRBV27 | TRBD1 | CASSLTDRAVGELFF | TGTGCCAGCAGTTTAACGGACAGGGCGGTTGGGGAGCTGTTTTTT
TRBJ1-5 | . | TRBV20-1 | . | CSARNGQETQHF | TGCAGTGCTAGAAATGGCCAGGAGACCCAGCATTTT
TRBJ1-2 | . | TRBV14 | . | CASSPRRNYGYTF | TGTGCCAGCAGCCCTCGAAGAAACTATGGCTACACCTTC
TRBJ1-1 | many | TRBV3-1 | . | CASSQGRAPNTEAFF | TGTGCCAGCAGCCAAGGACGGGCTCCGAACACTGAAGCTTTCTTT